Reported below is one T cell receptor beta chain. This entry is derived from a study of breast tumors, draining lymph nodes, adjacent tissues. TCRdb reanalysed the multiplex PCR reads using MiXCR and keeps one entry per CDR3 protein. The repertoire includes under 150,000 distinct CDR3 sequences, 21% of them detected once, and about 2% sits in the top ten. V shed 1 base and J shed 7 bases, with 13 bases lying between them. Germline-derived CDR1 and CDR2 are MGHRA and YSYEKL. This CDR3 comprises 14 residues. Breast cancer patients provided tissue from their axillary draining lymph nodes. Sequenced: axillary lymph node tissue. The chain joins TRBV4-1 to TRBJ2-5; D is perhaps TRBD1 (8 bases). This receptor was taken from a female donor with breast cancer. Some clones in this sample may be carry-over from other donors' samples. The CDR3 bases are TGCGCCAGCAGCCAAGGGACAGGGAGGGGGACCCAGTACTTC. Its protein is CASSQGTGRGTQYF.